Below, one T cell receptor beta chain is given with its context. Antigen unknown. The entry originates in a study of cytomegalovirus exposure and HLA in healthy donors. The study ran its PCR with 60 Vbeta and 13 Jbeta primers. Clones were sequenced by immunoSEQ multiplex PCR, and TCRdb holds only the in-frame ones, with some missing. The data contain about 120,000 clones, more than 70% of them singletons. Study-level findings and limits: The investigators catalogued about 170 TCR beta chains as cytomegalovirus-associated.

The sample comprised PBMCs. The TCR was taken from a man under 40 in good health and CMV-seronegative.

CDR3 region: CASSQVLRNTIYF. CDR3 nucleotide sequence: TGTGCCAGCAGCCAAGTATTAAGAAACACCATATATTTT. The V call is TRBV14, the J call TRBJ1-3; D is unclear. Trimming left V 1 base short and J 5 bases short, with 6 bases between. CDR1 and CDR2 (germline): SGHDN, FVKESK. This CDR3 has 13 amino acids.